Following are 25 T cell receptor beta chains from one sample sequenced in a study of blood T cells in healthy people across ages. It was with a sample-barcoded 5' primer and a J-beta primer mix that a second PCR of roughly 6 to 11 cycles was run. TCRdb recomputed calls from the 5' RACE reads with MiXCR, one row per CDR3 protein. Of some 760,000 distinct CDR3 sequences in the sample, about 25% are singletons; the top ten hold 9.4%. This sample also belongs to another study, concerning T cells of mothers and their children.

Sequencing was performed on blood. The receptors were gathered from a boy between 5 and 17 years old in good health.

V usage is TRBV20-1 and J usage is TRBJ1-3, with TRBD1 matching 8 bases. With V trimmed by 1 base and J by 3 bases, 2 bases remained unmatched. Germline CDR1 and CDR2: DFQATT and SNEGSKA (reference sequence). The CDR3 sequence is 14 residues long. CDR3 region: CSARVGTGGNTIYF. CDR3 nucleotides: TGCAGTGCTAGAGTCGGGACAGGTGGAAACACCATATATTTT.

A note on this clonotype: A junction end diverges from the germline sequence, so it may reflect a read error. This chain links TRBV12-3 or TRBV12-4 with TRBJ1-1; no reliable D call. The CDR3 runs to 13 residues. The DNA of the CDR3 is TGTGCCGGCAGCTCCGGTCTAAACACTGAAGCTTTCTTT. The encoded protein is CAGSSGLNTEAFF.

The chain uses TRBV6-6 and TRBJ1-1; 7 nucleotides align to TRBD1. The germline V gene encodes CDR1 MNHNY and CDR2 SVGAGI (reference sequence). With V trimmed by 5 bases and J by 10 bases, 1 base remained unmatched. The CDR3 runs 10 residues. The CDR3 sequence: CASSPGGAFF. CDR3 sequence (DNA): TGTGCCAGCAGTCCAGGGGGAGCTTTCTTT.

This clonotype was detected only a few times. The chain carries TRBV15 and TRBJ2-7; D call uncertain. Trimming took 0 bases from V and 7 from J, leaving 10 bases between them. The germline CDR1 and CDR2 sequences are LNHNV and YYDKDF (reference sequence). CDR3 length equals 13 residues. Here the CDR3 reads CATSRDKGWEQYF. The CDR3 DNA follows: TGTGCCACCAGCAGAGACAAGGGTTGGGAGCAGTACTTC. Filled out from reference TRBV15 and TRBJ2-7, the complete variable domain reads DAMVIQNPRYQVTQFGKPVTLSCSQTLNHNVMYWYQQKSSQAPKLLFHYYDKDFNNEADTPDNFQSRRPNTSFCFLDIRSPGLGDTAMYLCATSRDKGWEQYFGPGTRLTVT.

This clonotype showed up just a few times. One junction end does not reproduce the germline sequence, and a read error may be involved. The chain carries TRBV3-1 and TRBJ1-3; weak D call: TRBD1 (5 bases). There are 17 residues in the CDR3. Germline loops: CDR1 LGHDT, CDR2 YNNKEL (reference sequence). The DNA of the CDR3 is TGTGCCAGCAGCCAAGTCGGAGGGGTGGTGGCTGGAAACACCTTATATTTT. Its translation is CASSQVGGVVAGNTLYF.

CDR3 bases: TGTGCTAGTGGTTTGGATACGACGGGACAGAGCTATGGCTACACCTTC. Its protein is CASGLDTTGQSYGYTF. V gene TRBV12-5 combines with J gene TRBJ1-2; 7 nucleotides line up with TRBD1. Germline V CDR1 and CDR2: LGHNT, FRNRAP. The V gene end was trimmed by 1 base and the J gene end by 4 bases; junction bases not matched to a gene: 9. The CDR3 length is 16 residues.

The sample holds a few counts of this clonotype. The chain uses TRBV3-1 and TRBJ2-2, with D perhaps TRBD1 (6 bases). V lost 5 bases, J lost 3 bases, and 19 bases lay in between. The CDR3 spans 17 residues. Germline V lookup: CDR1 LGHDT, CDR2 YNNKEL (reference sequence). The CDR3 nucleotides read TGTGCCAGCAGCTTGTACTACAGGGTGGAGCACACCGGGGAGCTGTTTTTT. Translation: CASSLYYRVEHTGELFF.

This clonotype was counted a few times. The J gene is TRBJ2-3, the V gene TRBV7-9, with D tentatively TRBD1 (6 bases). The CDR3 extends over 11 amino acids. The germline V gene has CDR1 SEHNR and CDR2 FQNEAQ (reference sequence). V was trimmed by 11 bases and J by 3 bases, leaving 9 bases between them. CDR3 region: CAGQGTDTQYF. The DNA of the CDR3 is TGTGCCGGCCAGGGGACAGATACGCAGTATTTT. Full variable domain (rest looked up from reference TRBV7-9 and TRBJ2-3): DTGVSQNPRHKITKRGQNVTFRCDPISEHNRLYWYRQTLGQGPEFLTYFQNEAQLEKSRLLSDRFSAERPKGSFSTLEIQRTEQGDSAMYLCAGQGTDTQYFGPGTRLTVL.

A remark on this clonotype: One end of the junction does not line up with germline, which may come from a read error. The rearrangement uses TRBV13 and TRBJ2-5; 8 bases align to TRBD1. This CDR3 region has 14 residues. Germline loops: CDR1 PRHDT, CDR2 FYEKMQ (reference sequence). CDR3 residues: CASSARDRQETQHF. CDR3 DNA: TGTGCCAGCAGCGCCCGGGACAGGCAAGAGACCCAGCACTTC.

This clonotype was observed a few times. J is TRBJ1-3 and V is TRBV7-6; D might be TRBD1 (6 bases). CDR1 is SGHVS, CDR2 FNYEAQ, per germline. The CDR3 sequence is 16 residues long. The ends were cut back, 2 bases at V and 2 bases at J, with 13 bases in the middle. The CDR3 loop reads CASSLKGVTTGNTIYF. CDR3 nucleotides: TGTGCCAGCAGCTTAAAGGGGGTGACTACTGGAAACACCATATATTTT.

The V and J genes are TRBV5-1 and TRBJ2-1; D uncertain. V was trimmed by 4 bases and J by 3 bases, leaving 8 bases between them. This CDR3 contains 13 residues. CDR1 is SGHRS, CDR2 YFSETQ, per germline. CDR3 residues: CASSLWDYNEQFF. The CDR3 region has the DNA TGCGCCAGCAGCCTGTGGGACTACAATGAGCAGTTCTTC.

On this clonotype: Because the CDR3 is missing its conserved closing phenylalanine or tryptophan, this is likely a read error. The rearrangement joins TRBV2 to TRBJ2-5; no clear D. With 5 bases removed from V and 0 bases from J, the gap between germline ends came to 7 bases. The CDR3 extends over 13 amino acids. The germline V gene encodes CDR1 SNHLY and CDR2 FYNNEI. The CDR3 sequence: CASSRTDQETQYL. DNA of the CDR3: TGTGCCAGCAGTCGGACGGACCAAGAGACCCAGTACCTC.

This clonotype appeared a few times. The V call is TRBV7-6, the J call TRBJ2-3; the D gene is possibly TRBD1 (7 bases). Germline assignment: CDR1 SGHVS and CDR2 FNYEAQ. The V end was cut by 8 bases, the J end by 11 bases, with 20 bases between. The CDR3 is 13 amino acids. This chain's CDR3 is CASGPGATGVQYF. In DNA form, the CDR3 reads TGTGCCAGCGGACCGGGAGCTACAGGGGTGCAGTATTTT.

J is TRBJ2-7 and V is TRBV29-1; D ambiguous. Trimming took 6 bases from V and 5 from J, leaving 11 bases between them. The CDR3 totals 11 residues. Germline V gene data show CDR1 as SQVTM and CDR2 as ANQGSEA. CDR3 residues: CSVGPGHEQYF. The CDR3 coding sequence is TGCAGCGTAGGGCCGGGCCACGAGCAGTACTTC.

The chain is built from TRBV6-5 and TRBJ2-2; D remains ambiguous. The length of the CDR3 is 16 residues. Trimming removed 4 bases at V and 1 base at J, with 13 bases between. Per germline, CDR1 MNHEY and CDR2 SVGAGI. This CDR3 is CASSSELEKNTGELFF. The CDR3 DNA sequence: TGTGCCAGCAGTTCCGAGCTAGAAAAGAACACCGGGGAGCTGTTTTTT.

The genes are TRBV10-3 and TRBJ2-1; 10 bases line up with TRBD2. Germline CDR1 and CDR2: ENHRY and SYGVKD. The CDR3 covers 17 residues. V shed 0 bases, J shed 5 bases, and the junction held 7 bases outside the gene matches. The CDR3 loop is CAISESKRGGLDNEQFF. The CDR3 DNA reads as TGTGCCATCAGTGAGTCAAAGCGGGGGGGCCTTGACAATGAGCAGTTCTTC.

This clonotype was seen a handful of times. The J gene is TRBJ1-2, the V gene TRBV6-6; no definite D call. This CDR3 contains 14 residues. Trimming took 0 bases from V and 5 from J, leaving 10 bases between them. CDR1 and CDR2 (germline): MNHNY, SVGAGI (reference sequence). The CDR3 loop reads CASSYSLAGYGYTF. CDR3 in DNA: TGTGCCAGCAGTTACTCTTTAGCGGGTTATGGCTACACCTTC.

This clonotype showed up just a few times. The CDR3 is CASGPWTGRYEQYF. Here the CDR3 DNA reads TGTGCCAGCGGACCCTGGACAGGGAGGTACGAGCAGTACTTC. The J gene is TRBJ2-1, the V gene TRBV27, with 8 bases matching TRBD1. The J call is in doubt because the DNA end fits TRBJ2-7 better. Germline assignment: CDR1 MNHEY and CDR2 SMNVEV (reference sequence). This CDR3 has 14 residues.

This clonotype has a handful of counts. As DNA, the CDR3 is TGTGCCAGCAGCCCCCGGGAGAGCTCCTACAATGAGCAGTTCTTC. This codes for CASSPRESSYNEQFF. The V gene is TRBV9, the J gene TRBJ2-1; perhaps TRBD2 as D (6 bases). Germline CDR1 is SGDLS and CDR2 is YYNGEE. V was clipped by 4 bases and J by 0 bases, with 11 bases between them. The CDR3 contains 15 residues. Using reference TRBV9 and TRBJ2-1 for the parts outside the CDR3, the full variable domain is DSGVTQTPKHLITATGQRVTLRCSPRSGDLSVYWYQQSLDQGLQFLIQYYNGEERAKGNILERFSAQQFPDLHSELNLSSLELGDSALYFCASSPRESSYNEQFFGPGTRLTVL.

This clonotype came up a few times. The gene calls are TRBV12-3 or TRBV12-4 and TRBJ2-7; D gene ambiguous. The CDR3 consists of 13 residues. V was shortened by 3 bases and J by 2 bases, with 8 bases between the two germline ends. CDR3: CASSFNGAYEQYF. For the CDR3, the DNA is TGTGCCAGCAGTTTTAACGGAGCCTACGAGCAGTACTTC.

This clonotype was picked up a small number of times. V gene TRBV20-1 combines with J gene TRBJ2-1, with D perhaps assigned TRBD1 or TRBD2 (5 bases each). The germline V gene encodes CDR1 DFQATT and CDR2 SNEGSKA (reference sequence). V gave up 5 bases and J gave up 0 bases, with 11 bases separating them. The CDR3 runs to 14 residues. CDR3 bases: TGCAGTGCTTCCCGAGGGACCTCCTACAATGAGCAGTTCTTC. Translating gives CSASRGTSYNEQFF.

This clonotype was observed a handful of times. The chain couples TRBV28 to TRBJ2-5, with TRBD1 as a possible D gene (6 bases). Germline V gene lookup returns CDR1 MDHEN and CDR2 SYDVKM. V lost 6 bases and J 5 bases, leaving 16 bases between the germline ends. The CDR3 covers 14 residues. As DNA, the CDR3 is TGTGCCAGCAGCACTGACAGGTATCAGGAGACCCAGTACTTC. Translation: CASSTDRYQETQYF.

The chain has TRBV12-3 or TRBV12-4 and TRBJ2-1; TRBD2 agrees at 10 bases. This CDR3 contains 15 residues. V shed 6 bases and J 6 bases; nucleotides not matched to a gene: 8. The CDR3 reads CASSLSSGGGNEQFF. The CDR3 DNA reads TGTGCCAGCAGCCTCTCTAGCGGGGGAGGCAATGAGCAGTTCTTC.

This clonotype was seen a few times. This rearrangement joins TRBV12-3 or TRBV12-4 to TRBJ2-1, with 7 bases lining up with TRBD2. CDR3 length: 13 amino acids. With 8 bases clipped from V and 7 bases from J, the junction kept 8 bases outside the gene matches. The CDR3 protein is CASERDVFNEQFF. CDR3 nucleotide sequence: TGTGCCAGCGAGCGGGACGTTTTTAATGAGCAGTTCTTC.

The table lists this clonotype with a few counts. The chain links TRBV14 to TRBJ2-5; the D gene is possibly TRBD1 (6 bases). The CDR3 is 15 residues long. CDR1 SGHDN and CDR2 FVKESK come from the germline V gene. V gave up 5 bases and J gave up 1 base, with 14 bases separating them. This CDR3 reads CASSSDRRSQETQYF. In DNA form, the CDR3 reads TGTGCCAGCAGCTCAGACAGGCGGTCCCAAGAGACCCAGTACTTC.